This TCR beta chain was identified in a study of OX40 agonist ivuxolimab in advanced cancers. Study information: Hepatocellular carcinoma, melanoma, renal cell or head and neck cancer was diagnosed in the dose-escalation patients.

Method: immunoSEQ multiplex PCR; TCRdb's copy keeps in-frame clones and lacks some. The table includes fewer than 130,000 clones, approximately 89% detected once. In germline, CDR1 is LNHDA, CDR2 SQIVND (reference sequence). The ends were cut back, 8 bases at V and 5 bases at J, with 22 bases in the middle. There are 15 residues in the CDR3. The TCR comes from an adult with an advanced solid tumor such as melanoma, head and neck, liver or kidney cancer. The specimen comprised CD4+ or CD8+ T cells sorted from blood, sampled in a trial of the OX40 agonist ivuxolimab. V usage is TRBV19 and J usage is TRBJ2-7; tentative D call: TRBD2 (6 bases). The CDR3 sequence is CASSKPGLAIDEQYF. CDR3 DNA sequence: TGTGCCAGTTCCAAGCCCGGGCTAGCGATCGACGAGCAGTACTTC.